This T cell receptor (beta chain) is from a study of blood T cell repertoires in COVID-19. Study in general: Samples came from the United States, Italy and Spain, spanning acute and convalescent COVID-19.

Libraries were prepared by immunoSEQ multiplex PCR; TCRdb keeps only in-frame clonotypes and omits some of them. The sample has about 230,000 clones, roughly nine tenths seen once; the top ten hold 4%. Membership in each cohort depended on participant-reported clinical history. This sequence was found in a woman in her twenties or thirties with acute COVID-19. Sequenced input: PBMCs or T cells enriched from blood (not recorded which).

In nucleotides, the CDR3 is TGTGCCAGCAGCAGGACAGGGGATGAAAAACTGTTTTTT. Translated, it gives CASSRTGDEKLFF. The chain joins TRBV5-5 to TRBJ1-4; TRBD1 aligns across 9 bases. CDR3 length: 13 residues. The V gene end was trimmed by 4 bases and the J gene end by 6 bases; junction bases not matched to a gene: 1. Germline V gene sequence: CDR1 SGHKS, CDR2 YYEKEE (reference sequence).